This T cell receptor beta chain comes out of a study of graft-versus-host responses after intestinal transplantation (dated by TCRdb to the early 2020s). In terms of the full investigation: The transplants that recipients received were multivisceral, liver-intestinal, or isolated intestinal. A peak of at least 4% donor T cells among recipient peripheral blood mononuclear cells was the definition used for donor T cell macrochimerism. Anti-thymocyte globulin induction was given to all recipients, followed by maintenance tacrolimus and steroids for two to four years. Samples from three later patients were sequenced in-house on an Illumina MiSeq with MiXCR processing rather than by the commercial service. A cohort of 24 intestinal transplant recipients, including one retransplant, was enrolled, and a few patients lacking pretransplant specimens were excluded. After intestinal transplantation, graft-versus-host and host-versus-graft alloreactive T cell clones were followed in the graft, circulation and bone marrow using bulk TCR-beta CDR3 sequencing. To identify alloreactive clones, pre-transplant mixed lymphocyte reaction products were sequenced and compared with unstimulated pre-transplant donor and recipient T cells.

Overall results and qualifications from the work: GvH clones were found in recipient bone marrow, and some of the GvH clones appeared earlier in ileal mucosa or blood, which is consistent with an intestinal mucosal origin. High GvH to HvG T cell clonal ratios were observed in the allografts of patients with donor T cell macrochimerism. Early after transplant, peak levels of circulating GvH clones were associated with declines in HvG clones. The conclusions were limited by the relatively low number and heterogeneity of the intestinal transplant patients.

Trimming removed 0 bases from V and 8 bases from J; the gene matches leave 7 bases unexplained. CDR1 and CDR2, per the germline V gene, are MGHRA and YSYEKL. The CDR3 holds 16 amino acids from the cysteine to the phenylalanine. Only the CDR3 part of the read is kept: 48 bases, read in frame from the first base. In this sample, this clone turned up a few times. Which antigen it targets is not known. The input lacks base qualities; no much larger clone sits a single base away. Libraries came from the immunoSEQ multiplex PCR assay. For most patients, genomic DNA was isolated with the Qiagen DNeasy Blood and Tissue Kit and sent frozen to Adaptive Biotechnologies for TCR sequencing. For most patients, genomic DNA was subjected to high-throughput TCR-beta CDR3 sequencing by Adaptive Biotechnologies. Turning to the authors' computational methods: TCR sequencing data were retrieved from Adaptive's ImmunoSEQ software for some 19 patients, whereas three other patients were processed with MiXCR and VDJtools. To correct CD4 versus CD8 sorting errors, any sequence found in both subsets at a frequency ratio below 5:1 was removed. CDR3 nucleotide sequences shared by donor and recipient were removed because the origin of these sequences could not be assigned. To count as alloreactive, a clone needed at least 2-fold expansion over unstimulated cells and a minimum CFSE-low frequency of 0.002% (template counts) or 0.001% (read counts). A clone was considered mappable if detected in the sequenced pre-transplant spleen, lymph node, or MLR CFSE-low populations of the donor or recipient. The cumulative frequency of alloreactive clones was calculated as a percentage of all sequences, weighted by copy number. TCRdb provides this immuneACCESS table in a form limited to in-frame rearrangements. Some clones are lacking; in checked studies, under half of them reflect an unresolved V gene, and why the rest are absent is not known. V, J and clone size derive from that table, while D and trimming were established from the DNA sequence. Counted in this sample were under 100,000 clones; roughly 80% of them appeared once. The leading ten clones occupy roughly 0.8% of the sample.

Per the publication, the time point label means: cells obtained before transplantation from donor or recipient. CD3+CD4+ and CD3+CD8+ populations were FACS-sorted from unstimulated pre-transplant donor and recipient cells taken from spleen or lymph nodes. Rearrangement joined TRBV4-1 to TRBJ1-4; 9 bases in the junction line up with TRBD1. The sample here was unstimulated CD4+ T cells sorted from spleen or lymph node cells, taken before intestinal transplant. The clonotype originates from a human donor who received an intestinal transplant. The CDR3 protein: CASSQDHRGRNEKLFF. The nucleotides are TGCGCCAGCAGCCAAGATCACAGGGGGCGGAACGAAAAACTGTTTTTT.